This T cell receptor (beta chain) is drawn from a study of control samples from healthy donors and cancer patients. Libraries were prepared by immunoSEQ multiplex PCR; TCRdb keeps only in-frame clonotypes and omits some of them. The sample has about 55,000 clones, roughly 95% seen once; the top ten hold about 1.1%. The CDR3 loop spans 13 amino acids. Trimming stripped 8 bases from V and 1 base from J, with 11 bases between. The germline CDR1 and CDR2 sequences are MNHEY and SVGAGI. The chain uses TRBV6-5 and TRBJ1-1; D call uncertain. The specimen sequenced was blood. The sequence derives from a woman younger than 30 in good health. The CDR3 DNA reads as TGTGCCAGCGCTGACCGGGAGAACACTGAAGCTTTCTTT. Amino acids: CASADRENTEAFF.